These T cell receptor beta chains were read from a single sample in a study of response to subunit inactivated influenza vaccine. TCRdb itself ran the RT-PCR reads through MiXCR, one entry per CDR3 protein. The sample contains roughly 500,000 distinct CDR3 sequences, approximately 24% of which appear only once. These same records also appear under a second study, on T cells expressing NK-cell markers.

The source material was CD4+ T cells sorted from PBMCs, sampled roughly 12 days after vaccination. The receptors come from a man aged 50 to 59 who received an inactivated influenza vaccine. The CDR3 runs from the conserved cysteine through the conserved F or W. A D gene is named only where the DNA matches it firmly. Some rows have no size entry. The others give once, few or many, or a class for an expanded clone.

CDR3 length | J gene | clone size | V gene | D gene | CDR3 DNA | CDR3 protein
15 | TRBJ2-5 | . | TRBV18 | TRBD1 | TGTGCCAGCTCACTACAGACAGGGCCTCAAGAGACCCAGTACTTC | CASSLQTGPQETQYF
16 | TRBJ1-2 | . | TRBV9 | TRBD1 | TGTGCCAGCAGCCCCCGTGAAGGGACAGGGATGGGTGGCTACACCTTC | CASSPREGTGMGGYTF
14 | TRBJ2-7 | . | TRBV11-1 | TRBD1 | TGTGCCAGCAGCGTGGACAGGGGAGACTACGAGCAGTACTTC | CASSVDRGDYEQYF
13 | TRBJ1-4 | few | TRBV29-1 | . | TGCAGCGTTGGAGGTGGGGCTAATGAAAAACTGTTTTTT | CSVGGGANEKLFF
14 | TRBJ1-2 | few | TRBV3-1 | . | TGTGCCAGCAGCCAAGATACTCAGGGCTATGGCTACACCTTC | CASSQDTQGYGYTF
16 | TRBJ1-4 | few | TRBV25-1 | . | TGTGCCAGCAGTGAAAGTGCGACAGCAACTAATGAAAAACTGTTTTTT | CASSESATATNEKLFF
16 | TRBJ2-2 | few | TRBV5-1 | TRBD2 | TGCGCCAGCAGCTTGGAACTAGCGGAGAACACCGGGGAGCTGTTTTTT | CASSLELAENTGELFF
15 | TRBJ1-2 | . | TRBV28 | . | TGTGCCAGCAGGACGGGACACGCAATTAACTATGGCTACACCTTC | CASRTGHAINYGYTF
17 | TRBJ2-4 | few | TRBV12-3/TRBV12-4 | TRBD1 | TGTGCCAGCAGCCAACAGGGGGCGCAGATAACCAAAAACATTCAGTACTTC | CASSQQGAQITKNIQYF
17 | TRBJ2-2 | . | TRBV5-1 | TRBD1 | TGCGCCAGCAGCTTGGGCCGACAGGGGGGATACACCGGGGAGCTGTTTTTT | CASSLGRQGGYTGELFF
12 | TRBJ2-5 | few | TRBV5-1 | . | TGCGCCAGCTCCAAAGTGAGGGAGACCCAGTACTTC | CASSKVRETQYF
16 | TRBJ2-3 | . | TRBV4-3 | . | TGCGCCAGCAGCCAGGGTTCCCCGGGGGGCTGGGATACGCAGTATTTT | CASSQGSPGGWDTQYF
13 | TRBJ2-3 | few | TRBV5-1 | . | TGCGCCAGCAGCTTCAGCCTAGAAAATACGCAGTATTTT | CASSFSLENTQYF
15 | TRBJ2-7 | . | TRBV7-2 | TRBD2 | TGTGCCAGCAGCTTTTCACTAGCGGCCTCCTACGAGCAGTACTTC | CASSFSLAASYEQYF
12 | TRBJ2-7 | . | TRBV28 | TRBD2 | TGTGCCAGCAGTTGGGGGGGTTACGAGCAGTACTTC | CASSWGGYEQYF
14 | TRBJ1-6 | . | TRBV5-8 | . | TGTGCCAGCAGCTACCGGGACGGGATGTCACCCCTCCACTTT | CASSYRDGMSPLHF
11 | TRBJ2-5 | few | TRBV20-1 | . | TGCAGTGCCCATTTCAGAGAGACCCAGTACTTC | CSAHFRETQYF
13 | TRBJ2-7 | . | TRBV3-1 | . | TGTGCCAGCAGCAACAAGGGCACCTACGAGCAGTACTTC | CASSNKGTYEQYF
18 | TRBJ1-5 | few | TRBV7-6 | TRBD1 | TGTGCCAGCAGCTTAGCCCGAGACAGGGGGCGAAGCAATCAGCCCCAGCATTTT | CASSLARDRGRSNQPQHF
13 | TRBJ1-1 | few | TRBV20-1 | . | TGCAGTGCTATTCAGGGAGGGAACACTGAAGCTTTCTTT | CSAIQGGNTEAFF
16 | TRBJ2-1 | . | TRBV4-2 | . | TGTGCCAGCAGCCAAGGAAGGAGAGGGTTCGACAATGAGCAGTTCTTC | CASSQGRRGFDNEQFF
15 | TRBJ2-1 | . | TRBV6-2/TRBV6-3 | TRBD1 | TGTGCCAGCAGCCCCACAGGGGGACTGTCCAATGAGCAGTTCTTC | CASSPTGGLSNEQFF
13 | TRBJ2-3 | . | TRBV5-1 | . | TGCGCCAGCAGAGCTAGTGGCGCAGATACGCAGTATTTT | CASRASGADTQYF
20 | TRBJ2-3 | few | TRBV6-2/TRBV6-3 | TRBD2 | TGTGCCAGCAGTTACCTCGGACTAGCGGGACAAAGCCCTTGCACAGATACGCAGTATTTT | CASSYLGLAGQSPCTDTQYF
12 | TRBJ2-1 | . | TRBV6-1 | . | TGTGCCAGCAGTGGATGGGGCAATGAGCAGTTCTTC | CASSGWGNEQFF
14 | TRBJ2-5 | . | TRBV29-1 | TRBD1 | TGCAGCGTTGAATTTACAGGGGGTTGGGTGACCCAGTACTTC | CSVEFTGGWVTQYF
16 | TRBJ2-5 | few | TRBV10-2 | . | TGCGCCAGCAGGGACCCTCTCGCTGGGGACCAAGAGACCCAGTACTTC | CASRDPLAGDQETQYF
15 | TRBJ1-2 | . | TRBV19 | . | TGTGCCAGTAGGGGAAGCGAGACCTCTAACTATGGCTACACCTTC | CASRGSETSNYGYTF
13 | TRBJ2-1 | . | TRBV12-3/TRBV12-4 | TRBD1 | TGTGCCAGCACCCACAGGGGCAACAATGAGCAGTTCTTC | CASTHRGNNEQFF
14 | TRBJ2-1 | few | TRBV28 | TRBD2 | TGTGCCAGCACCTCATCCGGGGGGGCAAATGAGCAGTTCTTC | CASTSSGGANEQFF
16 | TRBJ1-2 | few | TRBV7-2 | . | TGTGCCAGCAGCCCAGGGAGCGCAGTCGGAGGGAGAGGCTACACCTTC | CASSPGSAVGGRGYTF
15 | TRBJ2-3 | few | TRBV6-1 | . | TGTGCCAGCAGTCCCTCACAGGGCCGCACAGATACGCAGTATTTT | CASSPSQGRTDTQYF
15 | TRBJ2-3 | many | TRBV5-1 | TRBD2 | TGCGCCAGCAGCTTGGCTAGCGGGTTCACAGATACGCAGTATTTT | CASSLASGFTDTQYF
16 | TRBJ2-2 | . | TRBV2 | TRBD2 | TGTGCCAGCAGTGCGAGGCTAGCGGATAACACCGGGGAGCTGTTTTTT | CASSARLADNTGELFF
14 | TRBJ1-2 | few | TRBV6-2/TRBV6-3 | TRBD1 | TGTGCCAGCAGTAAGACAGGGGCCAACTATGGCTACACCTTC | CASSKTGANYGYTF
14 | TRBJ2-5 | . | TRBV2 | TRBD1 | TGTGCCAGCAGTGTCGACAGGGGGCTCGAGACCCAGTACTTC | CASSVDRGLETQYF
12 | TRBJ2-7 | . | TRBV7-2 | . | TGTGCCAGCAGCTTGATCCCGGCCGAGCAGTACTTC | CASSLIPAEQYF
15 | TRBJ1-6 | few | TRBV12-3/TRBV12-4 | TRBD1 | TGTGCCAGCATGCAGAGGGGACAGGGGAATTCACCCCTCCACTTT | CASMQRGQGNSPLHF
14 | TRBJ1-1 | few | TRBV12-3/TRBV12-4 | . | TGTGCCAGCCTCCTTGGCGTAGAGAACACTGAAGCTTTCTTT | CASLLGVENTEAFF
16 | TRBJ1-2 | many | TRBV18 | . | TGTGCCAGCTCACCCCCCGGGACACAACTGATAGGGGGCTACACCTTC | CASSPPGTQLIGGYTF
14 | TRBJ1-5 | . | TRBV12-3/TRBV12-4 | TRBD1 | TGTGCCAGCCGGTTGACAGGGGGCAATCAGCCCCAGCATTTT | CASRLTGGNQPQHF
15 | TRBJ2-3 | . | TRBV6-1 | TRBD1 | TGTGCCAGCAATCTCGGGACAGGGTTAACAGATACGCAGTATTTT | CASNLGTGLTDTQYF
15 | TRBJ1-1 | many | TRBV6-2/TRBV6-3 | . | TGTGCCAGCAGTTATGGACTCAACATGAACACTGAAGCTTTCTTT | CASSYGLNMNTEAFF
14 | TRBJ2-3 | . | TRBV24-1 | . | TGTGCCACCAGTGAAGCTGGACCCACAGATACGCAGTATTTT | CATSEAGPTDTQYF
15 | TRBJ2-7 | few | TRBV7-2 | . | TGTGCCAGCAGCCCCCTCGGGCTGATCTCCTACGAGCAGTACTTC | CASSPLGLISYEQYF
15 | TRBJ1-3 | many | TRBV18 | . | TGTGCCAGCTCACCCTCGACGGGGCCGGGAAACACCATATATTTT | CASSPSTGPGNTIYF
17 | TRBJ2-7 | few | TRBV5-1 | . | TGCGCCAGCAGCATACAGGGTGGAGGGGGTAATATACGCGAGCAGTACTTC | CASSIQGGGGNIREQYF
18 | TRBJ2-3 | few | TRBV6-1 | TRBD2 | TGTGCCAGCAGAAGACTAGCGGGAGAGGGCGGTGGCACAGATACGCAGTATTTT | CASRRLAGEGGGTDTQYF
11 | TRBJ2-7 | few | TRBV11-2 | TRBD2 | TGTGCCAGCCGACTAGCTCGCGAGCAGTACTTC | CASRLAREQYF
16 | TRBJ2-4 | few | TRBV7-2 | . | TGTGCCAGCAGCTTAGAGGTCACAGGCCGCGGAAACATTCAGTACTTC | CASSLEVTGRGNIQYF
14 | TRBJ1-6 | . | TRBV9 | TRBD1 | TGTGCCAGCAGCGAGGGGGCTGGGAATTCACCCCTCCACTTT | CASSEGAGNSPLHF
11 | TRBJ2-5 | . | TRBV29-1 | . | TGCAGCGTTGAATCGTCCATGACCCAGTACTTC | CSVESSMTQYF
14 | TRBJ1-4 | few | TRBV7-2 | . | TGTGCCAGCAGCTACGGGGACTATAATGAAAAACTGTTTTTT | CASSYGDYNEKLFF